This T cell receptor beta chain was identified in a study of T cell responses to AZD1222 COVID-19 vaccine. Across the study: Combined were second doses at about 4 or about 12 weeks. Study-wide findings and caveats: Donors skewed white British and female; clonal diversity was possibly underestimated. The number of AZD1222 recipients seropositive at baseline was only 5 to 7. Researchers report vaccine-associated CD4 TCRs spanning spike, with dominance at 160-218 and 743-854.

Profiling relied on immunoSEQ multiplex PCR, and the TCRdb table lists in-frame clones only, not all of them. Of approximately 180,000 clones in the sample, less than 95% are singletons; the top ten hold approximately 2.9%. As to this clone: Its antigen is not known.

The receptor's source is an adult in good health. The starting material was peripheral blood, obtained on day 0 of AZD1222 vaccination.

CDR3 nucleotides: TGTGCCAGCAGTTACTCGATGCCAGGGAATTCACCCCTCCACTTT. This gives the protein CASSYSMPGNSPLHF. This chain uses TRBV6-2 or TRBV6-3 with TRBJ1-6; tentatively, D is TRBD1 (5 bases). CDR1 and CDR2 (germline): MNHEY, SVGEGT. The V and J ends lost 0 bases and 7 bases respectively, with 10 bases between them. The CDR3 covers 15 residues.